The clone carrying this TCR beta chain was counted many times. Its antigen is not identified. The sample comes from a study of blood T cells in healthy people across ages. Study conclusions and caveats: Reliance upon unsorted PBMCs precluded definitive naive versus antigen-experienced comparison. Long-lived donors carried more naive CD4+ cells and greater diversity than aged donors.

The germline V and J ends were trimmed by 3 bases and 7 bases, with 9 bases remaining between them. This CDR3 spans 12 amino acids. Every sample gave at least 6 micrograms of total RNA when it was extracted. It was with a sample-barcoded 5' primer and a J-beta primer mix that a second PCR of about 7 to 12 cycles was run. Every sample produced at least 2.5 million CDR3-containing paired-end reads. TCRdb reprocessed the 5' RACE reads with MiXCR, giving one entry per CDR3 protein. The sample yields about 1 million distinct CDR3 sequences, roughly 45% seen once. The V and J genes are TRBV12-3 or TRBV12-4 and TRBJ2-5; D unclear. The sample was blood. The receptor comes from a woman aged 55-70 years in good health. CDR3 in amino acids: CASSFSSGTQYF. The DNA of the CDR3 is TGTGCCAGCAGTTTTTCATCGGGGACCCAGTACTTC.